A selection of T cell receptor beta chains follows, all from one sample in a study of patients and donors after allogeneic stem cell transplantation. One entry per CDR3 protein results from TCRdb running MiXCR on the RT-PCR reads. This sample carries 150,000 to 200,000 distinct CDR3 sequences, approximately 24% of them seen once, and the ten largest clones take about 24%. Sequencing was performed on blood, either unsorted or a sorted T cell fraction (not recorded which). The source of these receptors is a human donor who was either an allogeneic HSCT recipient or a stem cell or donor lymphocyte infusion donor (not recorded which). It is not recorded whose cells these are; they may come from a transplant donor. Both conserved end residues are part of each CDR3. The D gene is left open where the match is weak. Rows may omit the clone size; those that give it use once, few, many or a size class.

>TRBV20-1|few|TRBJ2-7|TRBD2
TGCAGTGCTAGACGATTGGGACTAGCCGGCGAGCAGTACTTC
CSARRLGLAGEQYF
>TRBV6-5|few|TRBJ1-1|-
TGTGCCAGCAGTTACAGGGTTATGAACACTGAAGCTTTCTTT
CASSYRVMNTEAFF
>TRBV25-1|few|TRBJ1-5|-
TGTGCCAGCAGTGATCAGGGCAATCAGCCCCAGCATTTT
CASSDQGNQPQHF
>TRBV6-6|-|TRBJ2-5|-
TGTGCCAGCAGTTACCTCCAGGGCGGTGGTCAAGAGACCCAGTACTTC
CASSYLQGGGQETQYF
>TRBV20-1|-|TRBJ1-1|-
TGCAGTGCTCCGACAGGCCCCTACGATGAAGCTTTCTTT
CSAPTGPYDEAFF
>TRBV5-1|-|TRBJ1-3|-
TGCGCCAGCAGCCTGCTACCGGTTGGGAGGGGAAACACCATATATTTT
CASSLLPVGRGNTIYF
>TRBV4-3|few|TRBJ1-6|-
TGCGCCAGCAGCCCAGACCGGGATACAGCGGATAATTCACCCCTCCACTTT
CASSPDRDTADNSPLHF
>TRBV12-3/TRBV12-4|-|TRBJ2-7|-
TGTGCCAGCAGCAGTTCCTGGTGGGGAAGCTCCTACGAGCAGTACTTC
CASSSSWWGSSYEQYF
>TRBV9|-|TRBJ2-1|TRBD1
TGTGCCAGCAGCTTTACAGGGGGCATTCAGGAGAATGAGCAGTTCTTC
CASSFTGGIQENEQFF
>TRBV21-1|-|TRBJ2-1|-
TGTGCCAGCAGCAACCTCGTGGAGGGACCCTACAATGAGCAGTTCTTC
CASSNLVEGPYNEQFF
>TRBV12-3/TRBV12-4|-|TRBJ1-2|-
TGTGCCAGCAGTTTGGCAGAACACTATGCCTACACCTTC
CASSLAEHYAYTF
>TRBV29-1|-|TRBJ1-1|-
TGCAGCGTTGAAGTCGGCAGGGGTCGAGCTTTCTTT
CSVEVGRGRAFF
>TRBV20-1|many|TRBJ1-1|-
TGCAGTGCGCGGCTCGGAGCAGGCACTGAAGCTTTCTTT
CSARLGAGTEAFF
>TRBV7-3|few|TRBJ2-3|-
TGTGCCAGCAGCTTCCGGGACCCGCGGGCAGGATCCTCAGATACGCAGTATTTT
CASSFRDPRAGSSDTQYF
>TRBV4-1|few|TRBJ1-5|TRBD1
TGCGCCAGCAGCCAACCGACAGGGGGCATTAGCAATCAGCCCCAGCATTTT
CASSQPTGGISNQPQHF
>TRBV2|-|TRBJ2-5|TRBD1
TGTGCCAGCAGTGACCCGACAGGGTCGGGAGAGACCCAGTACTTC
CASSDPTGSGETQYF
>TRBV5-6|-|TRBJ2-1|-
TGTGCCAGCAGCCCGGGACCGTCCTTTGAGCAGTTCTTC
CASSPGPSFEQFF
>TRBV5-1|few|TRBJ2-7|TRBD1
TGCGCCAGCAGCTCACAGGGGTATGTCGACGAGCAGTACTTC
CASSSQGYVDEQYF
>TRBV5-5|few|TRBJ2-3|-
TGTGCCAGCAGCTTGGGACCCCCCGGGCCCCCTGCAGATACGCAGTATTTT
CASSLGPPGPPADTQYF
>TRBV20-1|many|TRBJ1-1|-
TGCAGTGCTAGAGTTAGGAACACTGAAGCTTTCTTT
CSARVRNTEAFF
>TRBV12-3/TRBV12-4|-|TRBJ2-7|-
TGTGCCAGCAGCCCCGGTGTTCTCGAGCAGTACTTC
CASSPGVLEQYF
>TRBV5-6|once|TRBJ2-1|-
TGTGCCAGCAGCTTGTTCAGCAGGCCTTACAATGAGCAGTTCTTC
CASSLFSRPYNEQFF
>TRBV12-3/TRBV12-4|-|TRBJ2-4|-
TGTGCCAGCAGTTTCACAGGGGCCAAAAACATTCAGTACTTC
CASSFTGAKNIQYF
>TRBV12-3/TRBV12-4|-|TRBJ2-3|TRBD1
TGTGCCAGCAGAGAGGGACAGCGAGATACGCAGTATTTT
CASREGQRDTQYF
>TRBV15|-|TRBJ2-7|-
TGTGCCACCAGCAGAGATGGCACGGGAGACGAGCAGTACTTC
CATSRDGTGDEQYF
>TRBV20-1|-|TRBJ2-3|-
TGCAGTGCTAGAACCCCGTCCGGGGATACGCAGTATTTT
CSARTPSGDTQYF
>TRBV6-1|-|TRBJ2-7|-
TGTGCCAGCAGTGAAGACCCCCGACCCTACGGCGAGCAGTACTTC
CASSEDPRPYGEQYF
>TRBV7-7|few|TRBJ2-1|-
TGTGCTAGCAGCCCGGACAGCAGCTCCTACAATGAGCAGTTCTTC
CASSPDSSSYNEQFF
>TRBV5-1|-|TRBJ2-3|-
TGCGCCAGCAGCTCTCTGATGGGACTCTACACAGATACGCAGTATTTT
CASSSLMGLYTDTQYF
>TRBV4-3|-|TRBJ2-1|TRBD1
TGCGCCAGCAGCCAAGAAAGGACAGGGCACAGGGGTGAGCAGTTCTTC
CASSQERTGHRGEQFF
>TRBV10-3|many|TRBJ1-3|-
TGTGCCATCAGTGAGTCGGGTAACACCATATATTTT
CAISESGNTIYF
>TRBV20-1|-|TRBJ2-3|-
TGCAGTGCTAGAGAACCGCTAGCGAGAAACACAGATACGCAGTATTTT
CSAREPLARNTDTQYF
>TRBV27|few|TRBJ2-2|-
TGTGCCAGCAGTCGGGTGGGCGGAACGAACACCGGGGAGCTGTTTTTT
CASSRVGGTNTGELFF
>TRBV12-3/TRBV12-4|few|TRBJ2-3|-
TGTGCCAGCAGACGGGTTTCCGCAGATACGCAGTATTTT
CASRRVSADTQYF
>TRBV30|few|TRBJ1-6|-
TGTGCCTGGAGTACAGGGAATTCACCCCTCCACTTT
CAWSTGNSPLHF
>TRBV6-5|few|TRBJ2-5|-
TGTGCCAGCAGTTCCGAAGGGAGATGGTTAGAAGAGACCCAGTACTTC
CASSSEGRWLEETQYF
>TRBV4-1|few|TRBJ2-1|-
TGCGCCAGTGAGACAGTTGGTCAGGGCAATGAGCAGTTCTTC
CASETVGQGNEQFF
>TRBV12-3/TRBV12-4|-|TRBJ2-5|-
TGTGCCAGCAGTCCCCTCCTATTTTTTCGTGCAGGGTTCGAGGAGACCCAGTACTTC
CASSPLLFFRAGFEETQYF
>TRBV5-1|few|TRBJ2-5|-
TGCGCCAGCAGCTTGGTGTCCGGGTTGGAGACCCAGTACTTC
CASSLVSGLETQYF
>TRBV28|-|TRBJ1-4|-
TGTGCCAGCAGAACCCCCGCGGAAAAACTGTTTTTT
CASRTPAEKLFF
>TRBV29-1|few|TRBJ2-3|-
TGCAGCGTAGGGACCGCTAGCACAGATACGCAGTATTTT
CSVGTASTDTQYF
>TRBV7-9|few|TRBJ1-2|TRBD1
TGTGCCAGCAGCTTACTACAGGGGCCCTATGGCTACACCTTC
CASSLLQGPYGYTF
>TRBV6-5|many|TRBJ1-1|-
TGTGCCAGCACCACTACCGGACGGAGGAACACTGAAGCTTTCTTT
CASTTTGRRNTEAFF
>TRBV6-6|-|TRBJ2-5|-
TGTGCCAGCAGTTACACCCGGGCCTCGGGAGAGACCCAGTACTTC
CASSYTRASGETQYF
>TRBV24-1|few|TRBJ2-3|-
TGTGCCACCAGTGATTCATCACAGGGAGTCGGAGATACGCAGTATTTT
CATSDSSQGVGDTQYF
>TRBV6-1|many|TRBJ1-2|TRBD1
TGTGCCAGCAGTGTGACAGGGCCAACCTATGGCTACACCTTC
CASSVTGPTYGYTF